The source of this T cell receptor beta chain is a study of patients and donors after allogeneic stem cell transplantation. This clonotype was picked up a small number of times. The ends were cut back, 7 bases at V and 6 bases at J, with 19 bases in the middle. This CDR3 has 15 amino acids. Per germline, CDR1 MDHEN and CDR2 SYDVKM. TCRdb reprocessed the RT-PCR reads via MiXCR and lists one record per CDR3 protein. The sample consists of 84,000 or so distinct CDR3 sequences, around 49% of them appearing once. The receptor's source is a human donor who was either an allogeneic HSCT recipient or a stem cell or donor lymphocyte infusion donor (not recorded which). It is not recorded whose cells these are; they may come from a transplant donor. The V gene is TRBV28, the J gene TRBJ1-5; D might be TRBD1 (6 bases). The sequenced sample was blood, either unsorted or a sorted T cell fraction (not recorded which). CDR3 protein: CASTLTLRGPQPQHF. CDR3 coding DNA: TGTGCCAGCACCCTAACGCTCAGGGGCCCTCAGCCCCAGCATTTT.